This is a list of T cell receptor beta chains from one sample in a study of Tregs in tolerant kidney transplant recipients. Libraries were prepared by immunoSEQ multiplex PCR; TCRdb keeps only in-frame clonotypes and omits some of them. The table includes more than 20,000 clones, 65% to 85% detected once. The specimen was CD8+ T cells from blood (PBMCs), collected 6 months after the transplant. The receptors derive from a human patient who received a combined kidney and bone marrow transplant. Some T cells may originate from the graft donor. Both conserved end residues are trimmed from each CDR3. A D gene is named only where the DNA matches it firmly.

D: .; J: TRBJ2-1; V: TRBV21-1; CDR3: ASSKALDRDPYNEQF
D: TRBD2; J: TRBJ2-3; V: TRBV14; CDR3: ASSRLAGGTDTQY
D: .; J: TRBJ1-2; V: TRBV6-4; CDR3: ASRVPGVYGYT
D: TRBD1; J: TRBJ1-1; V: TRBV11-3; CDR3: ASSYGTGTEAF
D: .; J: TRBJ2-7; V: TRBV11-3; CDR3: ASSHRDSGEQY
D: TRBD1; J: TRBJ1-5; V: TRBV2; CDR3: ASSENRGGNQPQH
D: .; J: TRBJ1-4; V: TRBV5-6; CDR3: ASSLAHRQAGPTNEKLF
D: .; J: TRBJ2-7; V: TRBV7-9; CDR3: ASSVSAVYEQY
D: TRBD2; J: TRBJ2-7; V: TRBV4-3; CDR3: ASSGREGYPEQY
D: TRBD1; J: TRBJ2-1; V: TRBV9; CDR3: ASSVPGTGGYNEQF
D: TRBD2; J: TRBJ2-2; V: TRBV5-1; CDR3: ASSQRLAGGPVGELF
D: TRBD2; J: TRBJ2-2; V: TRBV5-4; CDR3: ASSFLAGGPTGELF
D: .; J: TRBJ1-2; V: TRBV7-2; CDR3: ASSSRTDGYT
D: .; J: TRBJ1-4; V: TRBV27; CDR3: ASSLNREKLF
D: .; J: TRBJ2-5; V: TRBV5-6; CDR3: ASSLVAQETQY
D: TRBD2; J: TRBJ2-1; V: TRBV4-3; CDR3: ASSQDRTSGRYNEQF
D: .; J: TRBJ2-7; V: TRBV11-2; CDR3: ASSPMGGTVEQY